These 14 T cell receptor beta chains were all obtained from the same sample, sequenced in a study of blood T cell repertoires in COVID-19. Measured with immunoSEQ multiplex PCR; TCRdb has only the in-frame clones, and not every one. Of some 490,000 clones detected, roughly nine tenths appear once; the ten largest clones hold under 9.5%. Sequencing was done on a sample of PBMCs or T cells enriched from blood (not recorded which). The origin of the receptors is a woman between 55 and 75 years old who had recovered from COVID-19.

This sequence joins TRBV2 and TRBJ1-4; 7 positions agree with TRBD1. This CDR3 is 13 amino acids long. The germline gives CDR1 SNHLY, CDR2 FYNNEI. The V and J ends lost 3 bases and 7 bases, in that order; junction bases with no gene match: 2. CDR3 in DNA: TGTGCCAGCAGTGACAACAGGGGTGAAAAACTGTTTTTT. Residues: CASSDNRGEKLFF. Filled out from reference TRBV2 and TRBJ1-4, the complete variable domain reads EPEVTQTPSHQVTQMGQEVILRCVPISNHLYFYWYRQILGQKVEFLVSFYNNEISEKSEIFDDQFSVERPDGSNFTLKIRSTKLEDSAMYFCASSDNRGEKLFFGSGTQLSVL.

The chain uses TRBV4-2 and TRBJ1-4; maybe TRBD1 (5 bases). This CDR3 is built from 14 residues. With 4 bases removed from V and 4 bases from J, the gap between germline ends came to 10 bases. The germline V gene has CDR1 LGHNA and CDR2 YNFKEQ. The CDR3 protein is CASSLSGRNEKLFF. CDR3 nucleotide sequence: TGTGCCAGCAGCCTATCAGGGCGTAATGAAAAACTGTTTTTT.

The V and J genes are TRBV5-5 and TRBJ2-3, with D tentatively TRBD1 (5 bases). V was trimmed by 4 bases and J by 0 bases, leaving 12 bases between them. From germline, CDR1 is SGHKS and CDR2 YYEKEE (reference sequence). This CDR3 comprises 15 residues. DNA for the CDR3: TGTGCCAGCAGCGAACAGGAGCCCAGCACAGATACGCAGTATTTT. It translates to CASSEQEPSTDTQYF.

The chain links TRBV9 to TRBJ2-2, with 7 positions matching TRBD1. The ends lost 0 bases at V and 4 bases at J; junction bases unmatched: 6. CDR1 and CDR2 (germline): SGDLS, YYNGEE. There are 16 residues in the CDR3. CDR3 sequence: CASSVAWQGVTGELFF. Here the CDR3 DNA reads TGTGCCAGCAGCGTAGCATGGCAGGGGGTCACCGGGGAGCTGTTTTTT.

The genes are TRBV2 and TRBJ1-1; 7 bases are a match to TRBD1. In germline, CDR1 is SNHLY, CDR2 FYNNEI. The CDR3 sequence is 15 residues long. Trimming cost V 5 bases and J 5 bases; bases outside gene matches: 11. CDR3 amino acids: CASSKNRGLGTEAFF. CDR3 coding DNA: TGTGCCAGCAGTAAAAACAGGGGTTTAGGAACTGAAGCTTTCTTT.

The chain joins TRBV7-6 to TRBJ2-3; TRBD1 matches 7 bases. The CDR3 totals 16 residues. Trimming removed 4 bases from V and 0 bases from J; junction bases left unmatched: 7. Germline V gene sequence: CDR1 SGHVS, CDR2 FNYEAQ. CDR3: CASSSGQYLSTDTQYF. The CDR3 nucleotides read TGTGCCAGCAGCTCGGGACAGTATCTTAGCACAGATACGCAGTATTTT.

V usage is TRBV15 and J usage is TRBJ2-2; maybe TRBD2 (5 bases). Germline V gene sequence: CDR1 LNHNV, CDR2 YYDKDF (reference sequence). CDR3 length: 14 amino acids. V gave up 6 bases and J gave up 7 bases, with 15 bases separating them. CDR3 protein: CATSPRVDFGELFF. In DNA, the CDR3 is TGTGCCACCAGTCCGCGGGTAGACTTCGGGGAGCTGTTTTTT.

This chain connects TRBV19 to TRBJ1-5, with 8 bases aligning to TRBD1. V lost 7 bases to trimming and J lost 0 bases; unmatched junction nucleotides: 17. Germline assignment: CDR1 LNHDA and CDR2 SQIVND (reference sequence). The CDR3 has 19 amino acids. The CDR3 DNA follows: TGTGCCAGTACCCTAAAAAGGACAGGGAGTCCTTATAGCAATCAGCCCCAGCATTTT. This codes for CASTLKRTGSPYSNQPQHF.

The CDR3 coding sequence is TGTGCCAGCACCCGACAGGGGGACACTGAAGCTTTCTTT. Its protein is CASTRQGDTEAFF. This chain connects TRBV6-6 to TRBJ1-1, with 9 nucleotides matching TRBD1. The CDR3 spans 13 residues. Germline CDR1 reads MNHNY; CDR2 reads SVGAGI (reference sequence). After removal of 7 bases from V and 3 bases from J, the junction contained 3 bases not matched to a gene.

J is TRBJ1-2 and V is TRBV18; a possible D gene is TRBD1 (5 bases). Looked up from germline, CDR1 is KGHSH and CDR2 is LQKENI. This CDR3 is built from 14 residues. V gave up 0 bases and J gave up 2 bases, with 7 bases separating them. This CDR3 reads CASSPPNRNYGYTF. As DNA, the CDR3 is TGTGCCAGCTCACCACCCAACAGGAACTATGGCTACACCTTC.

V usage is TRBV30 and J usage is TRBJ1-5; unclear D gene. Germline CDR1 is GTSNPN and CDR2 is SVGIG (reference sequence). V lost 2 bases and J 4 bases, leaving 6 bases between the germline ends. This CDR3 has 12 amino acids. The CDR3 sequence: CAWSSGNQPQHF. DNA of the CDR3: TGTGCCTGGAGTTCGGGGAATCAGCCCCAGCATTTT.

This clone was detected a few times. This chain connects TRBV25-1 to TRBJ1-1; perhaps TRBD1 as D (5 bases). V lost 3 bases and J lost 2, with 13 bases in between. Germline CDR1 and CDR2: MGHDK and SYGVNS. The CDR3 runs to 15 residues. CDR3 loop: CASSDSGAGNTEAFF. CDR3 in DNA: TGTGCCAGCAGTGACAGCGGGGCGGGTAACACTGAAGCTTTCTTT. The full variable domain, in which reference TRBV25-1 and TRBJ1-1 provide the parts outside the CDR3, is EADIYQTPRYLVIGTGKKITLECSQTMGHDKMYWYQQDPGMELHLIHYSYGVNSTEKGDLSSESTVSRIRTEHFPLTLESARPSHTSQYLCASSDSGAGNTEAFFGQGTRLTVV.

The CDR3 DNA reads TGCGCCAGCAGCCGTTACAGGGACAGGGAGAAGACCCAGTACTTC. Amino acids: CASSRYRDREKTQYF. This chain links TRBV5-1 with TRBJ2-5; 9 nucleotides align to TRBD1. This CDR3 comprises 15 residues. The germline V gene has CDR1 SGHRS and CDR2 YFSETQ. After removal of 4 bases from V and 6 bases from J, the junction contained 10 bases not matched to a gene.

The CDR3 reads CASSGGTGDGTQYF. CDR3 coding DNA: TGTGCCAGCAGCGGGGGGACAGGGGATGGGACCCAGTACTTC. The chain couples TRBV2 to TRBJ2-5, with TRBD1 identical over 10 bases. V gave up 6 bases and J gave up 7 bases; unmatched junction bases: 8. Per the germline V gene, CDR1 is SNHLY and CDR2 is FYNNEI. The CDR3 extends over 14 amino acids.